What follows is one TCR beta chain and its context. Its target is not known. This entry is derived from a study of T-cell memory formation after mild COVID-19. TCRdb reanalysed the 5' RACE reads using MiXCR and keeps one entry per CDR3 protein. The table shows about 560,000 distinct CDR3 sequences, with approximately 19% occurring only once. Findings and limits, study-wide: Pre-infection memory harbored some responding clones, suggesting cross-reactive memory joined.

The CDR3 sequence is 14 residues long. Germline CDR1 reads LNHDA; CDR2 reads SQIVND (reference sequence). J was trimmed by 7 bases and V by 10 bases; bases with no gene match: 9. This chain joins TRBV19 and TRBJ2-1; 11 nucleotides agree with TRBD2. The sequencing sample was made of PBMCs or a T cell subset sorted from them (not recorded which). The TCR originated in an adult woman who had mild COVID-19 (a few samples of this study predate the infection). Cell type and time point are not known. CDR3 DNA sequence: TGTGCCACTCTACTAGCGGGAGAGAGGAATGAGCAGTTCTTC. Its protein is CATLLAGERNEQFF. The whole variable domain, filled in from reference TRBV19 and TRBJ2-1, reads DGGITQSPKYLFRKEGQNVTLSCEQNLNHDAMYWYRQDPGQGLRLIYYSQIVNDFQKGDIAEGYSVSREKKESFPLTVTSAQKNPTAFYLCATLLAGERNEQFFGPGTRLTVL.